Here is one T cell receptor beta chain with its context. What it binds is not known. The data derive from a study of T-cell reconstitution after alpha-beta-depleted transplantation in children. As it was prepared, the TCRbeta library received unique molecular identifiers. TCRdb independently ran MiXCR on the PCR reads; one entry per CDR3 protein. The sample lists some 600,000 distinct CDR3 sequences, roughly 13% occurring once. Study-level results: Fresh T-cell production supplied most of the T-cell counts and diversity seen one year after transplant. Elevated TCRbeta diversity at day 60 was traced, in some patients, to surviving recipient T cells and thymic progenitors. Reported findings indicate that, about two months after transplant, alpha-beta T cells came from several hundred expanded clones, which were derived from non-depleted graft cells.

The material was PBMCs, mostly from graft donor cells, obtained 360 days after TCRalphabeta/CD19-depleted stem cell transplant. The TCR originated in a male patient under 18 who had a stem cell transplant for acute myeloid leukemia, so the T cells may come from the graft donor.

CDR3 residues: CSARTLRESTYNEQFF. CDR3 DNA sequence: TGCAGTGCTAGGACTTTGCGGGAGTCGACCTACAATGAGCAGTTCTTC. The chain carries TRBV20-1 and TRBJ2-1, with 7 bases fitting TRBD2. Germline CDR1 and CDR2: DFQATT and SNEGSKA (reference sequence). The CDR3 runs to 16 residues. V was clipped by 3 bases and J by 2 bases; unmatched bases: 10.